These 28 T cell receptor beta chains were all obtained from the same sample, sequenced in a study of cytomegalovirus exposure and HLA in healthy donors. With 60 Vbeta and 13 Jbeta primers, the PCR was carried out. Sequencing was performed with immunoSEQ multiplex PCR; in TCRdb, only in-frame clones are kept and a portion is missing. The sample has around 98,000 clones, 55% to 80% seen once. The specimen was PBMCs. The receptors shown here come from a female donor in good health and CMV-seronegative.

V usage is TRBV28 and J usage is TRBJ2-1, with 15 bases lining up with TRBD2. Trimming removed 6 bases from V and 9 bases from J; junction bases left unmatched: 9. Germline-derived CDR1 and CDR2 are MDHEN and SYDVKM. The CDR3 loop spans 16 amino acids. The CDR3 here is CASSRTGLAGGGEQFF. The DNA of the CDR3 is TGTGCCAGCAGCCGCACGGGACTAGCGGGAGGAGGTGAGCAGTTCTTC.

This clone was recorded a few times. The V call is TRBV25-1, the J call TRBJ2-7, with D possibly being TRBD1 (5 bases). Germline CDR1 reads MGHDK; CDR2 reads SYGVNS. V lost 3 bases to trimming and J lost 4 bases, with 13 bases between them. The CDR3 sequence is 14 residues long. The CDR3 region has the DNA TGTGCCAGCAGTGATACAGGACACCCTTACGAGCAGTACTTC. It translates to CASSDTGHPYEQYF.

The chain employs TRBV9 and TRBJ2-3; 8 bases fit TRBD2. CDR3 length: 15 residues. Germline values: CDR1 SGDLS, CDR2 YYNGEE. Trimming at V came to 4 bases and at J to 4 bases, leaving 8 bases not matched to a gene. The CDR3 DNA reads TGTGCCAGCAGCCCTCATAGCGGGAACTCAGATACGCAGTATTTT. It specifies CASSPHSGNSDTQYF. Together with reference TRBV9 and TRBJ2-3, the CDR3 gives the full variable domain: DSGVTQTPKHLITATGQRVTLRCSPRSGDLSVYWYQQSLDQGLQFLIQYYNGEERAKGNILERFSAQQFPDLHSELNLSSLELGDSALYFCASSPHSGNSDTQYFGPGTRLTVL.

The genes are TRBV7-2 and TRBJ1-2, with TRBD1 as a possible D gene (5 bases). CDR1 SGHTA and CDR2 FQGNSA come from the germline V gene. The CDR3 runs to 13 residues. Trimming took 4 bases from V and 5 from J, leaving 11 bases between them. The DNA for the CDR3 is TGTGCCAGCAGCTCAGGGTATGGGTATGGCTACACCTTC. It codes for CASSSGYGYGYTF.

V usage is TRBV5-1 and J usage is TRBJ2-2; 10 bases line up with TRBD2. The J segment lost 4 bases and the V segment lost 7 bases, leaving 10 bases of the junction unmatched. CDR3 length equals 16 residues. The germline V gene encodes CDR1 SGHRS and CDR2 YFSETQ. The CDR3 bases are TGCGCCAGCGGCCTTCTAGCGGGAGACTTCACCGGGGAGCTGTTTTTT. This encodes CASGLLAGDFTGELFF.

The chain's CDR3 is CASSQGQVLAYEQYF. In DNA, the CDR3 is TGCGCCAGCAGCCAGGGACAGGTCCTAGCCTACGAGCAGTACTTC. The rearrangement joins TRBV4-1 to TRBJ2-7; 8 bases are a match to TRBD1. Germline trimming cut 3 bases from V and 2 bases from J; bases unmatched to any gene: 6. This CDR3 is built from 15 residues. The V gene's germline CDR1 is MGHRA and CDR2 YSYEKL.

This chain joins TRBV7-9 and TRBJ1-5; no definite D call. Germline CDR1 is SEHNR and CDR2 is FQNEAQ (reference sequence). The CDR3 totals 16 residues. V lost 5 bases to trimming and J lost 7 bases, with 21 bases between them. CDR3: CASSPGVGSLPQPQHF. In nucleotides, the CDR3 is TGTGCCAGCAGCCCAGGTGTAGGCTCCCTCCCCCAGCCCCAGCATTTT.

This clone was observed a handful of times. The chain joins TRBV4-3 to TRBJ1-2; 9 nucleotides match TRBD1. Germline V lookup: CDR1 LGHNA, CDR2 YSLEER. V lost 3 bases to trimming and J lost 6 bases; unmatched junction nucleotides: 11. The CDR3 length is 16 residues. Here the CDR3 reads CASSHLPGQGRDGYTF. For the CDR3, the DNA is TGCGCCAGCAGCCACCTCCCGGGACAGGGAAGGGATGGCTACACCTTC.

The genes are TRBV27 and TRBJ1-2; 8 bases fit TRBD1. J lost 5 bases, V lost 2 bases, and 13 bases had no gene match. Germline-derived CDR1 and CDR2 are MNHEY and SMNVEV (reference sequence). This CDR3 spans 17 amino acids. CDR3 DNA: TGTGCCAGCAGTTTAAAGGTGACAGGGGAAATCACTTATGGCTACACCTTC. As protein: CASSLKVTGEITYGYTF.

This clone has a handful of counts. V usage is TRBV18 and J usage is TRBJ2-7; tentatively, D is TRBD1 (6 bases). The CDR3 is made up of 17 amino acids. Trimming left V 6 bases short and J 5 bases short, with 26 bases between. The germline V gene has CDR1 KGHSH and CDR2 LQKENI. CDR3 in amino acids: CASSPRSGRGYGNEQYF. Here the CDR3 DNA reads TGTGCCAGCTCGCCGAGATCCGGTAGGGGGTATGGGAACGAGCAGTACTTC.

V is TRBV27 and J is TRBJ1-4; weak D call: TRBD1 (5 bases). This CDR3 spans 16 amino acids. Trimming pared 0 bases from V and 5 bases from J, leaving 13 bases between. From germline, CDR1 is MNHEY and CDR2 SMNVEV (reference sequence). The CDR3 nucleotides are TGTGCCAGCAGTTTATCGATTTCAGGGAGGAATGAAAAACTGTTTTTT. Protein product: CASSLSISGRNEKLFF.

The chain has TRBV6-5 and TRBJ2-2; D might be TRBD2 (6 bases). The CDR3 is 15 residues long. Germline lookup yields CDR1 MNHEY and CDR2 SVGAGI. Deletions cut 3 bases from V and 5 bases from J, with 13 bases between. Here the CDR3 reads CASSYDGSFTGELFF. The CDR3 DNA is TGTGCCAGCAGTTATGACGGGAGTTTTACCGGGGAGCTGTTTTTT.

This rearrangement joins TRBV10-2 to TRBJ1-5; no definite D call. The V gene lost 0 bases and the J gene lost 1 base, with 13 bases spanning the gap. The V gene's germline CDR1 is WSHSY and CDR2 SAAADI. The CDR3 consists of 17 residues. As DNA, the CDR3 is TGCGCCAGCAGTGAGTCCATGGCCTGGCTCAGCAATCAGCCCCAGCATTTT. Translated: CASSESMAWLSNQPQHF.

The chain is built from TRBV9 and TRBJ2-5, with TRBD1 matching over 8 bases. Looked up from germline, CDR1 is SGDLS and CDR2 is YYNGEE. Trimming removed 3 bases from V and 1 base from J; junction bases left unmatched: 2. The CDR3 is made up of 14 amino acids. Here the CDR3 reads CASSGTGLQETQYF. CDR3 sequence (DNA): TGTGCCAGCAGCGGGACAGGGCTCCAAGAGACCCAGTACTTC.

This clone was recorded at least ten times. The rearrangement links TRBV6-1 to TRBJ1-5; D gene unclear. The V gene's germline CDR1 is MNHNS and CDR2 SASEGT. V was cut by 6 bases and J by 3 bases, with 9 bases left in between. The CDR3 extends over 13 amino acids. The CDR3 nucleotides are TGTGCCAGCAGGTGGGAGGACAATCAGCCCCAGCATTTT. This encodes CASRWEDNQPQHF.

This clone was observed once. The chain has TRBV6-6 and TRBJ2-7; D gene unclear. The V and J ends lost 4 bases and 1 base respectively, with 14 bases between them. The CDR3 totals 15 residues. In germline, CDR1 is MNHNY, CDR2 SVGAGI (reference sequence). CDR3 sequence reads: CASSSPAGTSYEQYF. The CDR3, as DNA: TGTGCCAGCAGTTCTCCGGCAGGAACTTCCTACGAGCAGTACTTC.

The chain joins TRBV14 to TRBJ2-5; possible D gene TRBD1, 5 bases. Per the germline V gene, CDR1 is SGHDN and CDR2 is FVKESK. Deletions cut 4 bases from V and 3 bases from J, with 6 bases between. The CDR3 is 12 residues long. The CDR3: CASSRQKETQYF. DNA of the CDR3: TGTGCCAGCAGCCGACAGAAAGAGACCCAGTACTTC.

The V gene is TRBV5-1, the J gene TRBJ2-7; 10 nucleotides line up with TRBD2. Germline CDR1 reads SGHRS; CDR2 reads YFSETQ. There are 15 residues in the CDR3. The V and J ends lost 0 bases and 1 base, in that order; junction bases with no gene match: 1. The CDR3 loop is CASSLGLAGSYEQYF. The CDR3 nucleotides are TGCGCCAGCAGCTTGGGACTAGCGGGTTCCTACGAGCAGTACTTC.

This clone was seen a handful of times. V usage is TRBV27 and J usage is TRBJ2-7; 13 positions agree with TRBD2. This CDR3 contains 14 residues. V shed 8 bases, J shed 3 bases, and the junction held 4 bases outside the gene matches. The germline CDR1 and CDR2 sequences are MNHEY and SMNVEV (reference sequence). CDR3 coding DNA: TGTGCCAGCTCTGGGACTAGCGGGAACTACGAGCAGTACTTC. This gives the protein CASSGTSGNYEQYF.

CDR3 nucleotides: TGTGCTAGTGGTTTGCTCACAGATACGCAGTATTTT. This sequence encodes CASGLLTDTQYF. The V gene is TRBV12-5, the J gene TRBJ2-3; no firm D call. The CDR3 is made up of 12 amino acids. Germline V lookup: CDR1 LGHNT, CDR2 FRNRAP. V gave up 2 bases and J gave up 2 bases, with 2 bases separating them.

This clone was observed a single time. J is TRBJ2-2 and V is TRBV4-1, with 7 nucleotides matching TRBD2. The CDR3 is 14 residues long. The germline gives CDR1 MGHRA, CDR2 YSYEKL. The ends lost 4 bases at V and 4 bases at J; junction bases unmatched: 3. The CDR3 sequence is CASSLPGGTGELFF. The CDR3 DNA sequence: TGCGCCAGCAGCCTTCCGGGGGGCACCGGGGAGCTGTTTTTT.

In this sample, this clone turned up once. As DNA, the CDR3 is TGTGCCAGCAGCCCAAGCGGGAGAGCTACCTACGAGCAGTACTTC. The encoded protein is CASSPSGRATYEQYF. This chain links TRBV7-9 with TRBJ2-7; 8 positions match TRBD2. Per the germline V gene, CDR1 is SEHNR and CDR2 is FQNEAQ (reference sequence). Trimming removed 5 bases from V and 2 bases from J; junction bases left unmatched: 8. The CDR3 spans 15 residues. The complete variable domain, with remaining parts taken from reference TRBV7-9 and TRBJ2-7, reads DTGVSQNPRHKITKRGQNVTFRCDPISEHNRLYWYRQTLGQGPEFLTYFQNEAQLEKSRLLSDRFSAERPKGSFSTLEIQRTEQGDSAMYLCASSPSGRATYEQYFGPGTRLTVT.

This rearrangement joins TRBV5-4 to TRBJ1-2; 10 nucleotides match TRBD1. With 4 bases clipped from V and 7 bases from J, the junction kept 7 bases outside the gene matches. Germline CDR1 and CDR2: SGHNT and YYREEE (reference sequence). CDR3 length: 14 residues. The CDR3 DNA reads TGTGCCAGCAGCCCCGGACAGGGGGTTGGTGGCTACACCTTC. Translation: CASSPGQGVGGYTF.

This clone was seen a handful of times. DNA of the CDR3: TGTGCCAGCAGCGATCGGCGGGACCCCTATTCCAATGAGCAGTTCTTC. Amino acid sequence: CASSDRRDPYSNEQFF. The chain links TRBV9 to TRBJ2-1; D may be TRBD2 (6 bases). The V end lost 3 bases, the J end lost 6 bases, and 19 bases lay between the germline ends. Germline V gene sequence: CDR1 SGDLS, CDR2 YYNGEE. This CDR3 is built from 16 residues. Full variable domain (outside the CDR3, taken from reference TRBV9 and TRBJ2-1): DSGVTQTPKHLITATGQRVTLRCSPRSGDLSVYWYQQSLDQGLQFLIQYYNGEERAKGNILERFSAQQFPDLHSELNLSSLELGDSALYFCASSDRRDPYSNEQFFGPGTRLTVL.

This chain uses TRBV6-5 with TRBJ2-6; no reliable D call. V was pared by 2 bases and J by 2 bases, with 7 bases between. The CDR3 has 15 residues. Germline lookup yields CDR1 MNHEY and CDR2 SVGAGI. Here the CDR3 DNA reads TGTGCCAGCAGTTACAGCTCCCCTGGGGCCAACGTCCTGACTTTC. This sequence encodes CASSYSSPGANVLTF.

This clone has only one observation. The J gene is TRBJ1-1, the V gene TRBV28, with TRBD1 as a possible D gene (6 bases). The CDR3 runs to 12 residues. Germline CDR1 MDHEN, CDR2 SYDVKM. The germline V and J ends were trimmed by 6 bases and 4 bases, with 9 bases remaining between them. The CDR3 region is CASRVQGTEAFF. CDR3 nucleotide sequence: TGTGCCAGCAGGGTACAGGGCACTGAAGCTTTCTTT.

This chain connects TRBV13 to TRBJ1-2; D gene ambiguous. The CDR3 has 15 amino acids. Germline loops: CDR1 PRHDT, CDR2 FYEKMQ (reference sequence). Trimming took off 1 base at V and 1 base at J, with 10 bases between the two ends. The CDR3 reads CASSLVPGDNYGYTF. Written as DNA, the CDR3 is TGTGCCAGCAGCTTAGTGCCCGGGGATAACTATGGCTACACCTTC. Using reference TRBV13 and TRBJ1-2 for the parts outside the CDR3, the full variable domain is AAGVIQSPRHLIKEKRETATLKCYPIPRHDTVYWYQQGPGQDPQFLISFYEKMQSDKGSIPDRFSAQQFSDYHSELNMSSLELGDSALYFCASSLVPGDNYGYTFGSGTRLTVV.

This clone was found a few times. J is TRBJ1-6 and V is TRBV27; no firm D call. CDR1 MNHEY and CDR2 SMNVEV come from the germline V gene (reference sequence). The length of the CDR3 is 12 residues. Trimming took off 5 bases at V and 6 bases at J, with 5 bases between the two ends. Here the CDR3 reads CASSQLNSPLHF. The CDR3 DNA sequence: TGTGCCAGCAGTCAACTTAATTCACCCCTCCACTTT.